This TCR beta chain was retrieved from a study of beta chain features in type 1 diabetes. Whole-study results and caveats: Insertions were fewer and deletions more numerous at VDJ junctions in type 1 diabetes patients. cDNA sequencing could over-represent cells with high TCR expression. Type 1 diabetes patients had moderately but significantly shorter TCRB CDR3s in all four CD4+ subsets.

This clone was counted only a few times. Antigen specificity is unknown. Expressed TCRB transcripts were sequenced, since all the RNA that had been isolated was reverse transcribed. It was found that naive, central memory and regulatory T cell samples averaged around 3.7 million reads. Sequencing was performed with immunoSEQ multiplex PCR; in TCRdb, only in-frame clones are kept and a portion is missing. Of a few hundred thousand clones in the sample, about 10% were seen once. By way of CD45RO/CCR7/CD25/CD127/CD95/CD27, the CD4+ regulatory, stem cell-like memory, central memory and naive cells were sorted. The CDR3 has 14 residues. From germline, CDR1 is SQVTM and CDR2 ANQGSEA. V was pared by 4 bases and J by 4 bases, with 8 bases of the junction left unmatched.

This chain connects TRBV29-1 to TRBJ2-5, with TRBD2 identical over 8 bases. The receptor's source is a man younger than 45 with type 1 diabetes. Sequencing was performed on central memory CD4+ T cells from blood. CDR3 coding DNA: TGCAGCGTTGCCCCGGGACTAGGGGGAGAGACCCAGTACTTC. It codes for CSVAPGLGGETQYF.